This TCR beta chain is drawn from a study of T-cell memory formation after mild COVID-19. Study-wide context: For the most part, TCR clusters were specific to one donor.

As for this clonotype: The target antigen is unknown.

The CDR3 covers 15 residues. Germline CDR1 and CDR2: SGHRS and YFSETQ. Losses at the gene ends were 4 bases for V and 5 bases for J; bases not matched to a gene: 4. 5'RACE with constant-segment primers built TCRalpha and TCRbeta cDNA libraries with UMIs. MiXCR, applied by TCRdb to the 5' RACE reads, yields one record per CDR3 protein. In the table there are just over 300,000 distinct CDR3 sequences, less than 20% of which are singletons. Study-wide results and caveats: Cross-reactive memory seemingly joined, as some responding clones were found in pre-infection memory. Largely, contracting CD4+ clones fell within CM and EM, and contracting CD8+ clones within EMRA.

The rearrangement joins TRBV5-1 to TRBJ2-3, with TRBD2 matching over 13 bases. Material for sequencing was PBMCs or a T cell subset sorted from them (not recorded which). The receptor was isolated from a man between 18 and 29 years old who had mild COVID-19 (a few samples of this study predate the infection). Cell type and time point are not known. In DNA, the CDR3 is TGCGCCAGCAGCGACGGACTAGCGGGGGTAGATACGCAGTATTTT. It yields the protein CASSDGLAGVDTQYF.